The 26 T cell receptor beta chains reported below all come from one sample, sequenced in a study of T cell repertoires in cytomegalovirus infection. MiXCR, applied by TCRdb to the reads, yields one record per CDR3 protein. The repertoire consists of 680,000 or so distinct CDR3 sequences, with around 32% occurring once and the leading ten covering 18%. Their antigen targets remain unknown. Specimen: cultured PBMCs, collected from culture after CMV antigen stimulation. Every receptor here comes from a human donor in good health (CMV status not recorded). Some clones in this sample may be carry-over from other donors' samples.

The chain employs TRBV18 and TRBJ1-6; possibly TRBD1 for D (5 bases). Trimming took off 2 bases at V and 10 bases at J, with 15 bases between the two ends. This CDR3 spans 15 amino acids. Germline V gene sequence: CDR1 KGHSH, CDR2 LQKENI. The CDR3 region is CASSPFKGKESPLHF. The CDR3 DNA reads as TGTGCCAGCTCACCATTCAAGGGGAAGGAGTCACCCCTCCACTTT.

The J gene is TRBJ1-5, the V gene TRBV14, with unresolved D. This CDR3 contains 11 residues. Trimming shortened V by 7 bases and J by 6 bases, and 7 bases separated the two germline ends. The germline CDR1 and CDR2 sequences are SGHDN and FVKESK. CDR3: CASTRAQPQHF. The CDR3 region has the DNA TGTGCCAGCACCCGCGCTCAGCCCCAGCATTTT.

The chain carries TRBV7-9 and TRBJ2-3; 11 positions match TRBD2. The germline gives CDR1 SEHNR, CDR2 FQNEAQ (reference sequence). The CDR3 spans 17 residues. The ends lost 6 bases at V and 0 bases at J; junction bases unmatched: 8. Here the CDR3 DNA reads TGTGCCAGCAGACCAAGAAGACTAGCGGGGAGCACAGATACGCAGTATTTT. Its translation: CASRPRRLAGSTDTQYF.

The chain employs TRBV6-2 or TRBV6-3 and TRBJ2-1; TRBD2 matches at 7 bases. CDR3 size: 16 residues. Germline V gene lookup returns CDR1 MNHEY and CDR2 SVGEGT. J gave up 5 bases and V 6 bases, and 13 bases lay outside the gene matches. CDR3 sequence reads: CASRGTGLSIHNEQFF. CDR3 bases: TGTGCCAGCAGGGGGACGGGACTATCCATTCACAATGAGCAGTTCTTC.

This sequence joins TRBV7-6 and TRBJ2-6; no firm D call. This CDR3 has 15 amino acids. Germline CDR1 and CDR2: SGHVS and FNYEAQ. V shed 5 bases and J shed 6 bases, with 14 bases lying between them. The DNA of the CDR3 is TGTGCCAGCAGCGCCCCCCTGTCGGTGGCCAACGTCCTGACTTTC. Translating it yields CASSAPLSVANVLTF.

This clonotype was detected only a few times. In nucleotides, the CDR3 is TGTGCCAGCAGCCTGAGGACAGACTCCTACGAGCAGTACTTC. Amino acid sequence: CASSLRTDSYEQYF. The V gene is TRBV7-8, the J gene TRBJ2-7; tentatively, D is TRBD1 (6 bases). The V end lost 5 bases, the J end lost 0 bases, and 11 bases lay between the germline ends. Per the germline V gene, CDR1 is SGHVS and CDR2 is FQNEAQ. There are 14 residues in the CDR3.

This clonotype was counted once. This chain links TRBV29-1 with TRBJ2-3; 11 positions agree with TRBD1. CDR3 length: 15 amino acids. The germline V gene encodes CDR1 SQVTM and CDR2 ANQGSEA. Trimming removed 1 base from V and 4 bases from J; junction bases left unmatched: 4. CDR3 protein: CSVEGGQGASDTQYF. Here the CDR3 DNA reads TGCAGCGTTGAAGGCGGACAGGGGGCCTCAGATACGCAGTATTTT.

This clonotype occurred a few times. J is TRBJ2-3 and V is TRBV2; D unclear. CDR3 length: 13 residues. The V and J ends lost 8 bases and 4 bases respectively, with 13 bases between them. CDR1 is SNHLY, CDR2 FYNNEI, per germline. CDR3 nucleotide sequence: TGTGCCAGCTCCGAAGCCCCCCCAGATACGCAGTATTTT. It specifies CASSEAPPDTQYF.

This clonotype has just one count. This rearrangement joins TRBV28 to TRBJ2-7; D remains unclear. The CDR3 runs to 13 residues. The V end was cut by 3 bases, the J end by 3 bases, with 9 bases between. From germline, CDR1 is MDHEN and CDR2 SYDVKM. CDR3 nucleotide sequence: TGTGCCAGCAGTTTCGTGGACCGCTACGAGCAGTACTTC. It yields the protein CASSFVDRYEQYF.

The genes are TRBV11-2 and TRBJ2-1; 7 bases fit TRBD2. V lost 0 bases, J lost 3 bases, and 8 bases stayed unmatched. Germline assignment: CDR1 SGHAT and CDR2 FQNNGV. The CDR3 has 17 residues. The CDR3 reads CASSLDRTGGLYNEQFF. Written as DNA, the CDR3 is TGTGCCAGCAGCTTAGATAGGACGGGAGGCCTCTACAATGAGCAGTTCTTC.

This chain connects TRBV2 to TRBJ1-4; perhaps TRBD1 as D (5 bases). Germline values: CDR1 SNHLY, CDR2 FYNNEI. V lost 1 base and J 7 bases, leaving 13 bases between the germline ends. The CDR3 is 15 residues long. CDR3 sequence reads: CASSEVGSGGEKLFF. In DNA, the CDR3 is TGTGCCAGCAGTGAAGTGGGGTCGGGGGGTGAAAAACTGTTTTTT.

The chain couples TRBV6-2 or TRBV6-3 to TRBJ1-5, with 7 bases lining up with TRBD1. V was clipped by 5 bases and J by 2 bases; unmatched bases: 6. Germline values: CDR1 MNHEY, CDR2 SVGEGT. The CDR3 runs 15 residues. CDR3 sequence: CASSRGPGGNQPQHF. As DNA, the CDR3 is TGTGCCAGCAGTAGGGGGCCAGGAGGCAATCAGCCCCAGCATTTT.

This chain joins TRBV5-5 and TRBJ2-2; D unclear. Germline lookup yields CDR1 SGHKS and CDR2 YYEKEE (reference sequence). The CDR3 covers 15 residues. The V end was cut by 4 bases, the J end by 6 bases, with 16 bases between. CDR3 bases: TGTGCCAGCAGCCTGGGGTCCAGAGAGTCCGGGGAGCTGTTTTTT. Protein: CASSLGSRESGELFF.

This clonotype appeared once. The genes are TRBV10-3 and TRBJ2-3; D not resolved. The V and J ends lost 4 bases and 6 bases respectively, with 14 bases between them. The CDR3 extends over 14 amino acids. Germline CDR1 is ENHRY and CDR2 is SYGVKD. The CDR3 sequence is CAISGTSLMDTQYF. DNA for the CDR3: TGTGCCATCAGTGGAACCAGCTTGATGGATACGCAGTATTTT.

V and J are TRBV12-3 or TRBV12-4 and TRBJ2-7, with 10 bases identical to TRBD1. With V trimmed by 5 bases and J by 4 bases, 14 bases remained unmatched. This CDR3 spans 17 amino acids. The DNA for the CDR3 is TGTGCCAGCAGTCCATCGTCATTTGGGACAGGGGAATACGAGCAGTACTTC. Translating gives CASSPSSFGTGEYEQYF.

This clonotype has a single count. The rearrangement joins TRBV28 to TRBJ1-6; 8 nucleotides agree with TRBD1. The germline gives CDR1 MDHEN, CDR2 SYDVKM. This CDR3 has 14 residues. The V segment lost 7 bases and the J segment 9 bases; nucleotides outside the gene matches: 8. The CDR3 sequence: CASNRDRWSSPLHF. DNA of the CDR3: TGTGCCAGCAATAGGGACAGGTGGAGTTCACCCCTCCACTTT.

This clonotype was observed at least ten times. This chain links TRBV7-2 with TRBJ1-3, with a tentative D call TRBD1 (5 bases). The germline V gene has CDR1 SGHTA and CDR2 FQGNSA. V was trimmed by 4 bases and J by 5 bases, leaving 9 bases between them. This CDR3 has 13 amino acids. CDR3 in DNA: TGTGCCAGCAGCTCCCCGGACAGAAACACCATATATTTT. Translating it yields CASSSPDRNTIYF. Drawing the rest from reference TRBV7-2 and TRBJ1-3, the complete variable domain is GAGVSQSPSNKVTEKGKDVELRCDPISGHTALYWYRQSLGQGLEFLIYFQGNSAPDKSGLPSDRFSAERTGGSVSTLTIQRTQQEDSAVYLCASSSPDRNTIYFGEGSWLTVV.

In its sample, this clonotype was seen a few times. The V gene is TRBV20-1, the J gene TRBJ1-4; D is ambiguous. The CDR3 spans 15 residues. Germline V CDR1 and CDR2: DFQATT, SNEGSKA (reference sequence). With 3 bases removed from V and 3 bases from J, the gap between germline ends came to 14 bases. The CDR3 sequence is CSASSRGPSNEKLFF. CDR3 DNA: TGCAGTGCTAGTAGTAGAGGGCCGTCTAATGAAAAACTGTTTTTT.

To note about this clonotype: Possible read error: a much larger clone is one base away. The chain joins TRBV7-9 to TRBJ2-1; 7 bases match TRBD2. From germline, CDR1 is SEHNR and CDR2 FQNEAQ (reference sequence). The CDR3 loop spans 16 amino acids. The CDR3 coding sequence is TGTGCCAGCGGCGCACTCGCGGGAGCCCTCTCCAATAAGCAGTTCTTC. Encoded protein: CASGALAGALSNKQFF.

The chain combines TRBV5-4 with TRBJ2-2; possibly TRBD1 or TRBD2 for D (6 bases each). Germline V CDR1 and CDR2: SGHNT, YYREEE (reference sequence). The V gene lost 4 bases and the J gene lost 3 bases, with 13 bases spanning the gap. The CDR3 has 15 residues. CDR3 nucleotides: TGTGCCAGCAGCATAATGGGGGGCGACACCGGGGAGCTGTTTTTT. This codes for CASSIMGGDTGELFF.

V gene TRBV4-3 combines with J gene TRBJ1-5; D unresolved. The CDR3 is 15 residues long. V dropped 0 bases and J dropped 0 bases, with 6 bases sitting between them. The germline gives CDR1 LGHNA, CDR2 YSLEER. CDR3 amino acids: CASSQDLSSNQPQHF. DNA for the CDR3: TGCGCCAGCAGCCAAGATCTTAGTAGCAATCAGCCCCAGCATTTT.

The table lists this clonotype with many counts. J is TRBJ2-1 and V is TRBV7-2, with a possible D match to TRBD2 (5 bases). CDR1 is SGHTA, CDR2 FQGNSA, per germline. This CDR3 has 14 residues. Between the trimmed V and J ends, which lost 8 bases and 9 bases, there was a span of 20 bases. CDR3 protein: CASRETGSLAEQFF. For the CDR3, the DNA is TGTGCCAGCCGCGAAACGGGGTCCCTCGCTGAGCAGTTCTTC.

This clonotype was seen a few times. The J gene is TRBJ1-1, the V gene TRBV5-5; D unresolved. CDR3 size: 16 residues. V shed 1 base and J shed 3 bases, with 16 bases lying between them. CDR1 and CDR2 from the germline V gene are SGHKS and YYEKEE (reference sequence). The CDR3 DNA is TGTGCCAGCAGCTTGCCGATTGGAGGGAGGGACACTGAAGCTTTCTTT. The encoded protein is CASSLPIGGRDTEAFF.

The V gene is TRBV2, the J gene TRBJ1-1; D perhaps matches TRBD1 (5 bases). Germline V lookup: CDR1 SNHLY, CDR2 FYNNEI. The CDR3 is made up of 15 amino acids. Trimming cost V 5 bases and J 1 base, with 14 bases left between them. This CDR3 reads CASSPEGAWNTEAFF. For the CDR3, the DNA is TGTGCCAGCAGTCCCGAAGGGGCTTGGAACACTGAAGCTTTCTTT.

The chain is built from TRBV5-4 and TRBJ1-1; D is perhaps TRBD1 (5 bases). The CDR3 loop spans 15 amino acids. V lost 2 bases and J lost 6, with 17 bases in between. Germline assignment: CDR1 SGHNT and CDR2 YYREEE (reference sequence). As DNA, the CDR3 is TGTGCCAGCAGCTTAGGGTCAGGGAGGAGTGCTGAAGCTTTCTTT. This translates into CASSLGSGRSAEAFF.

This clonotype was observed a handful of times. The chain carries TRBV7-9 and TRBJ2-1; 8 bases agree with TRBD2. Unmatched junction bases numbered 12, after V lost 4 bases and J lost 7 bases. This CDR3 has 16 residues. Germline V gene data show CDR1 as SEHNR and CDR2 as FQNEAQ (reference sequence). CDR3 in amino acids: CASSSSRGGSRNEQFF. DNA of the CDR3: TGTGCCAGCAGCTCTAGCCGGGGGGGGAGTCGTAATGAGCAGTTCTTC.